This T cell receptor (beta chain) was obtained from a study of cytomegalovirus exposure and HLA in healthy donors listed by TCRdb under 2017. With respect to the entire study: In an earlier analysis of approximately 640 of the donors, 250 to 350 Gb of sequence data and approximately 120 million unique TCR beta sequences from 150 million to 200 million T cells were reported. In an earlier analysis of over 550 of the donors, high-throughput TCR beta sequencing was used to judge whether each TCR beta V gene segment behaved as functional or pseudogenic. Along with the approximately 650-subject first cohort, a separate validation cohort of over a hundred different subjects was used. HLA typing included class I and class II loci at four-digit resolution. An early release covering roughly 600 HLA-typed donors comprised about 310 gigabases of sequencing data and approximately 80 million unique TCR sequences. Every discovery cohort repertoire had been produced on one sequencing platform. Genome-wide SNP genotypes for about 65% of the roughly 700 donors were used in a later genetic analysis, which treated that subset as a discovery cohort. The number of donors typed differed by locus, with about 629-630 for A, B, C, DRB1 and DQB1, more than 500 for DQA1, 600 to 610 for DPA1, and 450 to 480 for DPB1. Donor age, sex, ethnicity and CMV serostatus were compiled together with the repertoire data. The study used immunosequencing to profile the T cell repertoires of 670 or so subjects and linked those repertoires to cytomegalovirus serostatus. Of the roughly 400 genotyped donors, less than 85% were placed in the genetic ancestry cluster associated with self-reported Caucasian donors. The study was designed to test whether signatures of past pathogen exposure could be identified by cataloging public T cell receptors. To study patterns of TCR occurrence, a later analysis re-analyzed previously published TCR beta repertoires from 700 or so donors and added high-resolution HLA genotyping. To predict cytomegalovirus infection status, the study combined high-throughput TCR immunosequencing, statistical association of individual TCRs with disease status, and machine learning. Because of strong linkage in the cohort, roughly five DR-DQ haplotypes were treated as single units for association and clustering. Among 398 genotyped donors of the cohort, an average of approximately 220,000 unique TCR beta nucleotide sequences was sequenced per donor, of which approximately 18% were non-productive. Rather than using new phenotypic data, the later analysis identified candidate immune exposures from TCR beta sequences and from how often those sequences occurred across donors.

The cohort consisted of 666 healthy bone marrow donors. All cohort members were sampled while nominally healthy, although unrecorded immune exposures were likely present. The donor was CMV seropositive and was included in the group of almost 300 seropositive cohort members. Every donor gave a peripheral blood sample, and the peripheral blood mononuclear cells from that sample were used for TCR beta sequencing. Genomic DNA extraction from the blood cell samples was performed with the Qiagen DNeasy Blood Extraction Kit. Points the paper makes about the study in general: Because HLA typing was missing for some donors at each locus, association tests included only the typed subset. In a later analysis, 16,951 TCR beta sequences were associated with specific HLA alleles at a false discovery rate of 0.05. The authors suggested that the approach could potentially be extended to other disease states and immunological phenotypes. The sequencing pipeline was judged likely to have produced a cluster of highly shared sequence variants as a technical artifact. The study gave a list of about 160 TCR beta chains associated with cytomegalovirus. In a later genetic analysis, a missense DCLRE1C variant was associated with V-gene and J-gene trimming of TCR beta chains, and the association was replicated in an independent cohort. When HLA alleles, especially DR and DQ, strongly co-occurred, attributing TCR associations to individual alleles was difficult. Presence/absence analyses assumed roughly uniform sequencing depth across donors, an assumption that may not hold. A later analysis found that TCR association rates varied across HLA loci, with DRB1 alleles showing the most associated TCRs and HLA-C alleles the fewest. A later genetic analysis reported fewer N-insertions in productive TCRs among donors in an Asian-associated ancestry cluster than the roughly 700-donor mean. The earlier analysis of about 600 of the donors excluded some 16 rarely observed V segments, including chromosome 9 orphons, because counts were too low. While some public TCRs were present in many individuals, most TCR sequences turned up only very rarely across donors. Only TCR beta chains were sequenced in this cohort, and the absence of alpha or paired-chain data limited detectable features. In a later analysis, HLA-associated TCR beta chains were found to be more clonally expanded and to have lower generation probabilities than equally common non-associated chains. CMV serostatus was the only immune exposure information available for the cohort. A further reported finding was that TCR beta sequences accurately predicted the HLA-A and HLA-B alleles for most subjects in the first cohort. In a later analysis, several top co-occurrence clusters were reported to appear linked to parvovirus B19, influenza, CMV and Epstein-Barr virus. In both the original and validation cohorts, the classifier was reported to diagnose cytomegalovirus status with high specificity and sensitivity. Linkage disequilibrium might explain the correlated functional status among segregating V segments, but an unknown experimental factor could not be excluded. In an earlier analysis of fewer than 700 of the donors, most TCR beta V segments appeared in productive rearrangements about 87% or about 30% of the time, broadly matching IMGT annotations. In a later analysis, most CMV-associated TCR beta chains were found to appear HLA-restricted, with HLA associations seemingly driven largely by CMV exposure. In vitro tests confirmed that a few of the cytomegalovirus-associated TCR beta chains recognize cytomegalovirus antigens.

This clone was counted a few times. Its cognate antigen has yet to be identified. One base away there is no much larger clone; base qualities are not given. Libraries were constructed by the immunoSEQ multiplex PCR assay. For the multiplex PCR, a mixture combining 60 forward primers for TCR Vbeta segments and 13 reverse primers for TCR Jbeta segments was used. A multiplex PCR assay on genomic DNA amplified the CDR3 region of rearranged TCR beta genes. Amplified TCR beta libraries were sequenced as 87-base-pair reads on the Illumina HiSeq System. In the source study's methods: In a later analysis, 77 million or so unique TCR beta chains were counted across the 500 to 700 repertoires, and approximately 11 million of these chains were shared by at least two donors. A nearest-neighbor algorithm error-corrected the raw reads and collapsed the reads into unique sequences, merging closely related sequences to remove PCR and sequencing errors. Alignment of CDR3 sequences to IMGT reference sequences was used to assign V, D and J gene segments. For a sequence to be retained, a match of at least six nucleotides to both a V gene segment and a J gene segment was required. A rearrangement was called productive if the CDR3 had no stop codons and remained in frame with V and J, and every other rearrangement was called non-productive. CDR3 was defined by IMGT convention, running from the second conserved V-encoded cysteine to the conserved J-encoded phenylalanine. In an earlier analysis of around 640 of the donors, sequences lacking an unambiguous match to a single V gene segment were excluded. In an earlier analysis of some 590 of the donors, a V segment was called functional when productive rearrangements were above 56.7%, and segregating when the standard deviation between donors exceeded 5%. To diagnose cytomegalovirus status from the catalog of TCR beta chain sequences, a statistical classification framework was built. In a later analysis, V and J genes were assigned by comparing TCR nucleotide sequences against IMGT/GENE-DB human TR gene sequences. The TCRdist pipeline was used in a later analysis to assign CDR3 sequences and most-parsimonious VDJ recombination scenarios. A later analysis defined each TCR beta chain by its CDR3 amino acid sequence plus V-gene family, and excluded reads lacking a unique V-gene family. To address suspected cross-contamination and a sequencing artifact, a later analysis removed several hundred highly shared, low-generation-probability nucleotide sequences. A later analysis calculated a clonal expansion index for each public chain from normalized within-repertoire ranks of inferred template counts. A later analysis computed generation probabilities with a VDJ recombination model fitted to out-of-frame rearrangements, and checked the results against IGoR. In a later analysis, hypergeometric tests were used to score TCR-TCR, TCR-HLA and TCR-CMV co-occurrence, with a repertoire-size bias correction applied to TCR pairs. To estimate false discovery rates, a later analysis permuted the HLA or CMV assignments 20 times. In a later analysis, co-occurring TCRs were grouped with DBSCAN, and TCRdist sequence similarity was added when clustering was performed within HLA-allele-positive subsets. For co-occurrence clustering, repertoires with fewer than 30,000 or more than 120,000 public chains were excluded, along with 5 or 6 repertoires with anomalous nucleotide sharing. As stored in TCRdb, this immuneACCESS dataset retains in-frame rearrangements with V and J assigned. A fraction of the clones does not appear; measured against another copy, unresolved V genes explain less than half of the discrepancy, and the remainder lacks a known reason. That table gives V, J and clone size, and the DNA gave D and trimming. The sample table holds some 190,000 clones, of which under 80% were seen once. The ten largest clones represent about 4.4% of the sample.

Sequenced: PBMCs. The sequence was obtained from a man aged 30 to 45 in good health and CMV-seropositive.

Here is the DNA: TGTGCCAGCTCCGGAGGAATCGGACAGTTTAGCGATGAGCAGTTCTTC. It is translated as CASSGGIGQFSDEQFF. The V and J segments used are TRBV18 and TRBJ2-1; TRBD1 might be the D gene, on 6 matching bases. Trimming removed 6 bases from V and 8 bases from J, leaving 23 bases between the germline ends. In the germline V gene, CDR1 corresponds to KGHSH and CDR2 to LQKENI. Including cysteine and phenylalanine, the CDR3 has 16 amino acids. Of the read, only the CDR3 DNA is kept; its 48 bases are in frame from base 1.